Described below is a single T cell receptor (beta chain) sequence and its context. The antigen remains unidentified. Clones were sequenced by immunoSEQ multiplex PCR, and TCRdb holds only the in-frame ones, with some missing. This table has under 50,000 clones, roughly 89% appearing once. The data stem from a study of neoadjuvant nivolumab and ipilimumab in lung cancer. The CDR3 spans 17 residues. Trimming at V came to 3 bases and at J to 2 bases, leaving 8 bases not matched to a gene. CDR1 is SNHLY, CDR2 FYNNEI, per germline. General study results and limits: Compared with tumor-adjacent uninvolved lung, resected tumors showed greater richness and clonality. From pretherapy to surgery, tumor richness and clonality rose with dual therapy.

The origin of this receptor is an adult with non-small cell lung cancer. Some clones in this sample may be carry-over from other donors' samples. Sample: blood, taken before neoadjuvant nivolumab, alone or with ipilimumab. This chain uses TRBV2 with TRBJ2-4; TRBD2 matches at 9 bases. The CDR3 region has the DNA TGTGCCAGCAGTGAGCGGCTAGCGGGGCCCTCCAAAAACATTCAGTACTTC. This gives the protein CASSERLAGPSKNIQYF.